This T cell receptor beta chain originates from a study of shared clonotypes between healthy human individuals. Profiling relied on immunoSEQ multiplex PCR, and the TCRdb table lists in-frame clones only, not all of them. The sample has some 2,000,000 clones; over 85% are singletons. The germline gives CDR1 SGHNT, CDR2 YENEEA. The CDR3 is 14 residues long. V was cut by 3 bases and J by 4 bases, with 11 bases left in between. The sequence derives from a man aged 18 to 30 in good health. Sequenced material: naive CD4+ T cells sorted from blood. Subset of the sample: CD45RA+ positively selected. J is TRBJ2-3 and V is TRBV11-3, with TRBD2 as a possible D gene (6 bases). CDR3 in amino acids: CASSFGRDSDTQYF. DNA for the CDR3: TGTGCCAGCAGCTTTGGGCGGGACTCAGATACGCAGTATTTT.